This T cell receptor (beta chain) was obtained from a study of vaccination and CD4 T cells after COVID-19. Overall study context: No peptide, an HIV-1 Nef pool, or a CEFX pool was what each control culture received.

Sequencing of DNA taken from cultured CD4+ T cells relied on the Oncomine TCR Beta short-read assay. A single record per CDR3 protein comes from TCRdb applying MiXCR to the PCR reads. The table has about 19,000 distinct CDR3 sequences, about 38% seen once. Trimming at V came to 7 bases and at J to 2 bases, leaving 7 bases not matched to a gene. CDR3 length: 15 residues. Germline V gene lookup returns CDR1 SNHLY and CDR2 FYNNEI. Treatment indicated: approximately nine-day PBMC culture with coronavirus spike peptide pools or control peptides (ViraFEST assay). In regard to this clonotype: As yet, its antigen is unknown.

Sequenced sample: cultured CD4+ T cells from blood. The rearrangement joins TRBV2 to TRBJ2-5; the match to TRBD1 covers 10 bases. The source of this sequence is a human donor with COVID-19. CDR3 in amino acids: CASNWDRGQQETQYF. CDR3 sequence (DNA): TGTGCCAGCAACTGGGACAGGGGTCAACAAGAGACCCAGTACTTC.